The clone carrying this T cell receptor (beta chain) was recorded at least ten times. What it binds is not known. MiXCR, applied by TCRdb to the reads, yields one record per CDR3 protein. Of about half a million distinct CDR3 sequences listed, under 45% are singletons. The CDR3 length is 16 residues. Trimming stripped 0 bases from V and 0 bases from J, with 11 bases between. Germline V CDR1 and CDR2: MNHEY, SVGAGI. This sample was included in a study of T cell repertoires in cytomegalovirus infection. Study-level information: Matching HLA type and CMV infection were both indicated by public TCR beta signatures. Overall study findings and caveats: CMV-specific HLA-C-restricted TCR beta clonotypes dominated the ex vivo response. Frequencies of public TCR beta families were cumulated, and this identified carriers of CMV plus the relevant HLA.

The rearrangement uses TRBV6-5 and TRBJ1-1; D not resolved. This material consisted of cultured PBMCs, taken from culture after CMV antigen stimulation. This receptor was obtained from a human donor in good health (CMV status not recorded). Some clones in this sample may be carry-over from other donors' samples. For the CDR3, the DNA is TGTGCCAGCAGTTACTCAGGCAGCTTAATGAACACTGAAGCTTTCTTT. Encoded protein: CASSYSGSLMNTEAFF.